This record covers a single T cell receptor beta chain. Antigen specificity is unknown. V lost 8 bases, J lost 7 bases, and 6 bases lay in between. Germline values: CDR1 SNHLY, CDR2 FYNNEI. The CDR3 loop spans 11 amino acids. This sample was taken from a study of cytomegalovirus exposure and HLA in healthy donors. General study results and limits: Owing to their indistinguishability, certain V segments, notably TRBV6-2 and TRBV6-3, were excluded.

Primers included in the PCR were 60 Vbeta and 13 Jbeta primers. Sequenced by immunoSEQ multiplex PCR; TCRdb stores in-frame clones only, minus some. The sample holds approximately 120,000 clones; 85% to 90% are singletons and the top ten take roughly 6.7%. This chain uses TRBV2 with TRBJ1-6; D gene uncertain. The sample taken for sequencing was PBMCs. The receptor comes from a woman between 25 and 40 years old in good health and CMV-seropositive. CDR3 residues: CASSENSPLHF. As DNA, the CDR3 is TGTGCCAGCTCGGAGAATTCACCCCTCCACTTT.